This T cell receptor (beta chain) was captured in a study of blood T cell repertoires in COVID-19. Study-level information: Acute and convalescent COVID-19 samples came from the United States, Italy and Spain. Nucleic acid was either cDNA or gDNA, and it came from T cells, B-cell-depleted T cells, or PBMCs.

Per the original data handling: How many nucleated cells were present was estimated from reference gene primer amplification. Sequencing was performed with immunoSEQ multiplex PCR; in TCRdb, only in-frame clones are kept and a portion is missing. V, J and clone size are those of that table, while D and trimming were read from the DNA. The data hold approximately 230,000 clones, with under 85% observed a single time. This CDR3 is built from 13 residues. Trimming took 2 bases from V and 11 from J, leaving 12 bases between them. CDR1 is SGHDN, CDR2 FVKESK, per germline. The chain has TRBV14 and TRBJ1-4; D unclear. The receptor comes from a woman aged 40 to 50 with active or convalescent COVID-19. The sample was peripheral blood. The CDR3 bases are TGTGCCAGCAGCCAATTTCCTTCGGGTAAACTGTTTTTT. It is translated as CASSQFPSGKLFF.